These 7 T cell receptor beta chains came from one sample sequenced in a study of blood T cell repertoires in COVID-19 (TCRdb year 2020). The library was built by means of the immunoSEQ multiplex PCR assay. TCRdb took this table from immuneACCESS and kept in-frame rearrangements with V and J called. Such tables lack part of the clones; where checked against another copy, unresolved V genes explain under half of the gap, and the rest is unexplained. The sample yields roughly 100,000 clones; 70% to 90% were counted once. The ten largest clones capture about 4% of the sample. What was sequenced was peripheral blood. The receptor source for this set is a human donor with COVID-19, enrolled during active disease. The donor label of this sample is uncertain.

V is TRBV6-2 or TRBV6-3 and J is TRBJ1-4; 10 nucleotides match TRBD1. Looked up from germline, CDR1 is MNHEY and CDR2 is SVGEGT. V was clipped by 6 bases and J by 8 bases; unmatched bases: 9. This CDR3 comprises 15 residues. The CDR3 loop is CASSRRDRGKEKLFF. In DNA, the CDR3 is TGTGCCAGCAGCCGCCGGGACAGGGGAAAAGAAAAACTGTTTTTT.

The CDR3: CASSARQGGNNEQFF. CDR3 nucleotide sequence: TGTGCCAGTAGTGCCCGACAGGGGGGAAACAATGAGCAGTTCTTC. The chain employs TRBV19 and TRBJ2-1, with 9 bases identical to TRBD1. Germline CDR1 is LNHDA and CDR2 is SQIVND (reference sequence). The CDR3 has 15 residues. V lost 5 bases to trimming and J lost 5 bases; unmatched junction nucleotides: 7.

The rearrangement uses TRBV10-3 and TRBJ2-7; TRBD1 matches at 7 bases. CDR1 and CDR2 from the germline V gene are ENHRY and SYGVKD. The CDR3 loop spans 15 amino acids. The V and J ends lost 6 bases and 1 base, in that order; junction bases with no gene match: 9. The CDR3 DNA reads as TGTGCCATCAGCCGGGACAGCGCCCTATCCTACGAGCAGTACTTC. This sequence encodes CAISRDSALSYEQYF.

This chain connects TRBV10-3 to TRBJ1-2, with a possible D match to TRBD1 (5 bases). Per germline, CDR1 ENHRY and CDR2 SYGVKD. CDR3 length: 15 residues. Trimming left V 0 bases short and J 6 bases short, with 14 bases between. The CDR3: CAISESFPETDGYTF. The CDR3, as DNA: TGTGCCATCAGTGAGTCGTTCCCCGAGACAGATGGCTACACCTTC.

The chain links TRBV5-4 to TRBJ1-3; 7 positions agree with TRBD1. J was trimmed by 9 bases and V by 1 base; bases with no gene match: 10. Germline V CDR1 and CDR2: SGHNT, YYREEE (reference sequence). The length of the CDR3 is 15 residues. The CDR3, as DNA: TGTGCCAGCAGCTTGCCCGGGACAGCCTCTAGCACCATATATTTT. Protein: CASSLPGTASSTIYF.

This chain's CDR3 is CASRATGLETYEQYF. The DNA of the CDR3 is TGCGCCAGCAGGGCAACAGGGCTTGAAACCTACGAGCAGTACTTC. The chain carries TRBV5-1 and TRBJ2-7; D is possibly TRBD1 (6 bases). V gave up 5 bases and J gave up 2 bases, with 17 bases separating them. The CDR3 is 15 amino acids. From germline, CDR1 is SGHRS and CDR2 YFSETQ.

A single count supports this clone. The rearrangement joins TRBV10-3 to TRBJ2-1; 7 bases agree with TRBD2. The length of the CDR3 is 15 residues. V dropped 6 bases and J dropped 8; count of bases not matched to a gene: 13. The germline V gene has CDR1 ENHRY and CDR2 SYGVKD. CDR3 region: CAIRGGGRGSHEQFF. The CDR3 nucleotides read TGTGCCATCAGGGGTGGCGGGAGAGGGAGCCATGAGCAGTTCTTC.